These 11 T cell receptor beta chains were sequenced from one sample in a study of immune heterogeneity within non-small cell lung tumors. Template was bulk tumor genomic DNA, roughly 650 ng per sample. Doctors removed several biopsies from each primary tumor during surgery, keeping them far apart. The patients were newly diagnosed with non-small cell lung cancer, had not been treated, and had curative surgery. Using 32 V and 13 J primers, multiplex PCR amplified TCR beta CDR3. MiXCR was run by TCRdb on the multiplex PCR reads, yielding one entry per CDR3 protein. The sample has fewer than 25,000 distinct CDR3 sequences; 27% are singletons. The sequenced sample was lung tumor tissue. Receptors were obtained from a man aged 35 to 55 with non-small cell lung cancer.

V usage is TRBV11-3 and J usage is TRBJ2-7; TRBD2 might be the D (6 bases). With 5 bases removed from V and 5 bases from J, the gap between germline ends came to 16 bases. The length of the CDR3 is 14 residues. Germline values: CDR1 SGHNT, CDR2 YENEEA. The CDR3 region is CASSPGVGIHEQYF. In DNA, the CDR3 is TGTGCCAGCAGCCCGGGGGTAGGGATCCACGAGCAGTACTTC.

This clonotype was found many times. The CDR3 loop is CAHRTGGIWNEQFF. The CDR3 DNA sequence: TGTGCCCACCGGACAGGGGGTATTTGGAATGAGCAGTTCTTC. This chain uses TRBV30 with TRBJ2-1, with 10 bases that match TRBD1. Germline assignment: CDR1 GTSNPN and CDR2 SVGIG (reference sequence). J gave up 7 bases and V 8 bases, and 11 bases lay outside the gene matches. The length of the CDR3 is 14 residues.

This clonotype was detected ten times or more. The J gene is TRBJ1-2, the V gene TRBV11-2; D gene ambiguous. V lost 4 bases, J lost 8 bases, and 11 bases lay in between. This CDR3 contains 12 residues. Germline lookup yields CDR1 SGHAT and CDR2 FQNNGV. This CDR3 is CASSYLSGGYTF. CDR3 bases: TGTGCCAGCAGCTACCTTTCAGGCGGCTACACCTTC.

V gene TRBV7-3 combines with J gene TRBJ2-1; D unresolved. The length of the CDR3 is 13 residues. Germline CDR1 SGHTA, CDR2 FQGTGA. V shed 2 bases and J shed 1 base, with 3 bases lying between them. The CDR3 nucleotides read TGTGCCAGCAGCTTACAGTCCTACAATGAGCAGTTCTTC. Its translation is CASSLQSYNEQFF.

This clonotype has ten or more counts. The CDR3 DNA is TGTGCCAGCAGTCCCGGAGGAGAAAAACTGTTTTTT. Translation gives CASSPGGEKLFF. The chain is built from TRBV6-1 and TRBJ1-4; no definite D call. The CDR3 runs to 12 residues. Germline V gene data show CDR1 as MNHNS and CDR2 as SASEGT. Trimming cost V 5 bases and J 8 bases, with 9 bases left between them.

V gene TRBV20-1 combines with J gene TRBJ2-4; maybe TRBD1 (6 bases). Germline CDR1 DFQATT, CDR2 SNEGSKA (reference sequence). The germline V and J ends were trimmed by 6 bases and 3 bases, with 18 bases remaining between them. CDR3 size: 15 residues. In DNA, the CDR3 is TGCAGTGCCCTAAACTACAGGGAAGGCAAAAACATTCAGTACTTC. Its protein is CSALNYREGKNIQYF.

On this clonotype itself: It may be a read error: a sequence one base away is much more abundant. The J gene is TRBJ1-3, the V gene TRBV20-1; D is undetermined. Looked up from germline, CDR1 is DFQATT and CDR2 is SNEGSKA (reference sequence). This CDR3 region has 14 residues. CDR3 region: CSARDRNSGNTLYF. The CDR3 bases are TGCAGTGCTAGAGATCGAAATTCTGGAAACACCTTATATTTT.

This sequence joins TRBV9 and TRBJ2-1, with TRBD1 identical over 7 bases. The V segment lost 4 bases and the J segment 2 bases; nucleotides outside the gene matches: 12. The CDR3 loop spans 17 amino acids. Germline V gives CDR1 SGDLS, CDR2 YYNGEE. The CDR3 reads CASSPQFSGTAYNEQFF. The CDR3 DNA follows: TGTGCCAGCAGCCCCCAGTTTAGTGGGACAGCCTACAATGAGCAGTTCTTC.

This clonotype was seen at least ten times. The chain couples TRBV6-4 to TRBJ2-3; TRBD2 might be the D (5 bases). The germline V and J ends were trimmed by 7 bases and 4 bases, with 15 bases remaining between them. This CDR3 is 14 amino acids long. Per germline, CDR1 MRHNA and CDR2 SNTAGT. CDR3 protein: CASKTRPAPDTQYF. The CDR3, as DNA: TGTGCCAGCAAAACTAGACCTGCCCCAGATACGCAGTATTTT.

This clonotype is judged medium-sized. The chain uses TRBV4-3 and TRBJ1-1; possible D gene TRBD1, 5 bases. Germline loops: CDR1 LGHNA, CDR2 YSLEER. This CDR3 has 14 residues. Trimming took off 0 bases at V and 7 bases at J, with 12 bases between the two ends. The CDR3 loop reads CASSQDDSRNEAFF. CDR3 in DNA: TGCGCCAGCAGCCAAGATGACAGTCGGAATGAAGCTTTCTTT.

This clonotype was picked up many times. The chain joins TRBV30 to TRBJ1-4, with 10 bases that match TRBD1. After removal of 5 bases from V and 3 bases from J, the junction contained 3 bases not matched to a gene. Germline values: CDR1 GTSNPN, CDR2 SVGIG (reference sequence). The CDR3 totals 14 residues. The CDR3: CAWGQGDANEKLFF. CDR3 nucleotide sequence: TGTGCCTGGGGACAGGGGGACGCTAATGAAAAACTGTTTTTT.